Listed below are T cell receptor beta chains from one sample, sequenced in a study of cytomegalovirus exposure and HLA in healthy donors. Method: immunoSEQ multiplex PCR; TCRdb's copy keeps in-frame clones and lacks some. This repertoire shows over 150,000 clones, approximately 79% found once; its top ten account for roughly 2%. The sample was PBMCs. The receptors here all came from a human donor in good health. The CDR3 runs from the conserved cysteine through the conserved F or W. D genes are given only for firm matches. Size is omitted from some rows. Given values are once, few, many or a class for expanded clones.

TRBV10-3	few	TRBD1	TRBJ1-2	TGTGCCATCAACCTACAGGGACAGGCTCCGGATGGCTACACCTTC	CAINLQGQAPDGYTF
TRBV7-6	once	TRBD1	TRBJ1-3	TGTGCCAGCAGCTTGGGACAGGGGAATAGCTATGGAAACACCATATATTTT	CASSLGQGNSYGNTIYF
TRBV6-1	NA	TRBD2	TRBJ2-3	TGTGCCAGCAGTGAACTTCTAGCGGGGGGCGGGGATACGCAGTATTTT	CASSELLAGGGDTQYF
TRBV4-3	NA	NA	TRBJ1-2	TGCGCCAGCAGCCAAGAAGCGGGATATAACTATGGCTACACCTTC	CASSQEAGYNYGYTF
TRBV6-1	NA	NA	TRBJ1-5	TGTGCCAGCAGTGAACGGCAGGGTAATCAGCCCCAGCATTTT	CASSERQGNQPQHF
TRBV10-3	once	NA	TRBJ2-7	TGTGCCATCAGTGAGCCCTGGGACTCTTCCTACGAGCAGTACTTC	CAISEPWDSSYEQYF
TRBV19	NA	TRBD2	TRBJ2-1	TGTGCCAGTAGTATTATAGCGGGGGACAATGAGCAGTTCTTC	CASSIIAGDNEQFF
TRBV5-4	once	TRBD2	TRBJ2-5	TGTGCCAGCAGCCCGGGACTAGCGGCGTACCAAGAGACCCAGTACTTC	CASSPGLAAYQETQYF
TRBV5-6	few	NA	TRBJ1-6	TGTGCCAGCAGCTTGCTGGAGGCAGACCTCCACTTT	CASSLLEADLHF
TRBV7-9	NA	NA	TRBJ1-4	TGTGCCAGCAGCGTATATTGGACAGACTCCGATGAAAAACTGTTTTTT	CASSVYWTDSDEKLFF
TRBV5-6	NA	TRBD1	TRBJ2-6	TGTGCCAGCAGCTGGTGGACAGGCGGCTCTGGGGCCAACGTCCTGACTTTC	CASSWWTGGSGANVLTF
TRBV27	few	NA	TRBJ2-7	TGTGCCAGCAGTTCAACTACCTACGAGCAGTACTTC	CASSSTTYEQYF
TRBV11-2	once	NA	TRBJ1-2	TGTGCCAGCAAACTGGGAGGGGGGACGAACTATGGCTACACCTTC	CASKLGGGTNYGYTF
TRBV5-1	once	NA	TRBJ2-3	TGCGCCAGCAGTTCGGGACACACAGATACGCAGTATTTT	CASSSGHTDTQYF
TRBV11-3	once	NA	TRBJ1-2	TGTGCCAGCAGCGCGCGTTGGGGGGGGCCTGGCTTC	CASSARWGGPGF
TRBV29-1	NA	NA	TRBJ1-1	TGCAGCGTTGAGGGGGCAGAGACTGAAGCTTTCTTT	CSVEGAETEAFF
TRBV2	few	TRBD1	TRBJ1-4	TGTGCCAGCAGGGTCCGACAGGGGCGTGAAAAACTGTTTTTT	CASRVRQGREKLFF
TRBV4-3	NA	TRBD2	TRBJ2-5	TGCGCCAGCAGCCAAGATCTGTCACTAGCGGCGGGGGGCTTATATGAGACCCAGTACTTC	CASSQDLSLAAGGLYETQYF
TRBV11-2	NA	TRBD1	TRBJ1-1	TGTGCCAGCAGCTTAGATCACGAGGACAGGGGGCTTGTAAACACTGAAGCTTTCTTT	CASSLDHEDRGLVNTEAFF
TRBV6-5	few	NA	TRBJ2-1	TGTGCCAGCAGTTACTCATCCAGGGACAATGAGCAGTTCTTC	CASSYSSRDNEQFF
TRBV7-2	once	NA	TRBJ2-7	TGTGCCAGCAGCTCCTTATACGAGCAGTACTTC	CASSSLYEQYF
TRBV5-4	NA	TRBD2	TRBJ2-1	TGTGCCAGCAGCTCCAGGGTAGCGGGGGGAGAGGAGCAGTTCTTC	CASSSRVAGGEEQFF
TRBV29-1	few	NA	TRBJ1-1	TGCAGCGTTGAAGACAGGGGATACACTGAAGCTTTCTTT	CSVEDRGYTEAFF
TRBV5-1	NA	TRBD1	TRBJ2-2	TGCGCCAGCAGCTTCGGACAGGGGGCGCGGACCGGGGAGCTGTTTTTT	CASSFGQGARTGELFF
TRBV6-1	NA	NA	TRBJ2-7	TGTGCCAGCAGAGCAGGGATCTCCTCCTACGAGCAGTACTTC	CASRAGISSYEQYF
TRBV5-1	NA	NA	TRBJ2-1	TGCGCCAGCAGCTTGGGACAGGGAGGAGGTGAGCAGTTCTTC	CASSLGQGGGEQFF
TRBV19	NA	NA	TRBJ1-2	TGTGCCAGTAGTATAGATCGTGGCGGGGGAGGTGGCTACACCTTC	CASSIDRGGGGGYTF
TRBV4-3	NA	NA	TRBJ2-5	TGCGCCAGCAGCCAAGAGTACGGGACAAGTGGAGAGACCCAGTACTTC	CASSQEYGTSGETQYF
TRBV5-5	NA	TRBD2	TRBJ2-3	TGTGCCAGCAGCTTGGTCCTAGCGGGGGGAGGCACAGATACGCAGTATTTT	CASSLVLAGGGTDTQYF